A selection of T cell receptor beta chains follows, all from one sample in a study of T-cell reconstitution after alpha-beta-depleted transplantation in children. MiXCR was run by TCRdb on the PCR reads, yielding one entry per CDR3 protein. The data show hundreds of thousands of distinct CDR3 sequences, with 13% seen just once and 0.79% held by the top ten. The specimen was PBMCs, collected before TCRalphabeta/CD19-depleted stem cell transplant. These TCRs come from a girl aged 2 to 10 with congenital amegakaryocytic thrombocytopenia, due to receive a stem cell transplant. CDR3s include the opening cysteine and the closing phenylalanine or tryptophan. D genes are given only for firm matches. Clone size is stated in some rows and not others, as once, few, many or a class when expanded.

D: .; J: TRBJ1-1; V: TRBV7-9; size: many; CDR3: CASSFWGTEAFF; DNA: TGTGCCAGCAGTTTCTGGGGAACTGAAGCTTTCTTT
D: .; J: TRBJ2-5; V: TRBV27; size: .; CDR3: CASSEVGDAKTQYF; DNA: TGTGCCAGCAGTGAGGTGGGGGACGCGAAGACCCAGTACTTC
D: .; J: TRBJ2-1; V: TRBV5-1; size: many; CDR3: CASSSHGTPMGSEQFF; DNA: TGCGCCAGCAGTTCACACGGGACTCCGATGGGAAGTGAGCAGTTCTTC
D: .; J: TRBJ2-1; V: TRBV27; size: many; CDR3: CASSLWQGPLNNEQFF; DNA: TGTGCCAGCAGTTTATGGCAGGGGCCCCTAAACAATGAGCAGTTCTTC
D: .; J: TRBJ2-7; V: TRBV20-1; size: many; CDR3: CSALAASLTYEQYF; DNA: TGCAGTGCTTTGGCGGCATCACTGACCTACGAGCAGTACTTC
D: TRBD2; J: TRBJ2-4; V: TRBV29-1; size: few; CDR3: CSVTSGKAKNIQYF; DNA: TGCAGCGTCACTAGCGGGAAAGCCAAAAACATTCAGTACTTC
D: .; J: TRBJ2-5; V: TRBV20-1; size: many; CDR3: CSAPRETQYF; DNA: TGCAGTGCTCCAAGGGAGACCCAGTACTTC
D: .; J: TRBJ2-7; V: TRBV5-4; size: few; CDR3: CASSPAASYEQYF; DNA: TGTGCCAGCAGCCCAGCGGCCTCCTACGAGCAGTACTTC
D: .; J: TRBJ2-7; V: TRBV27; size: .; CDR3: CASSLRGPPYEQYF; DNA: TGTGCCAGCAGTTTAAGGGGCCCCCCCTACGAGCAGTACTTC
D: TRBD1; J: TRBJ1-5; V: TRBV20-1; size: many; CDR3: CSALMDRGYQPQHF; DNA: TGCAGTGCCCTTATGGACAGGGGATATCAGCCCCAGCATTTT
D: .; J: TRBJ2-3; V: TRBV18; size: few; CDR3: CASSPLHADTDTQYF; DNA: TGTGCCAGCTCACCCTTGCATGCAGACACAGATACGCAGTATTTT
D: .; J: TRBJ2-3; V: TRBV29-1; size: many; CDR3: CSVSRQSSTDTQYF; DNA: TGCAGCGTTTCACGGCAGTCTAGCACAGATACGCAGTATTTT
D: .; J: TRBJ2-7; V: TRBV30; size: .; CDR3: CAWSVPYYEQYF; DNA: TGTGCCTGGAGTGTCCCCTACTACGAGCAGTACTTC
D: .; J: TRBJ2-7; V: TRBV5-1; size: many; CDR3: CASSWGPEGQRYEQYF; DNA: TGCGCCAGCAGCTGGGGCCCTGAAGGCCAAAGGTACGAGCAGTACTTC
D: TRBD1; J: TRBJ2-1; V: TRBV29-1; size: .; CDR3: CSAPARTGDNEQFF; DNA: TGCAGCGCCCCTGCCCGGACAGGCGACAATGAGCAGTTCTTC
D: .; J: TRBJ2-1; V: TRBV15; size: many; CDR3: CATSRFLLPTNNEQFF; DNA: TGTGCCACCAGCAGATTTCTTCTTCCGACCAACAATGAGCAGTTCTTC
D: .; J: TRBJ2-5; V: TRBV15; size: .; CDR3: CATSRVGQETQYF; DNA: TGTGCCACCAGCAGAGTGGGACAAGAGACCCAGTACTTC
D: .; J: TRBJ1-1; V: TRBV5-1; size: few; CDR3: CASSRRGKASLSGTEAFF; DNA: TGCGCCAGCAGCAGGAGGGGTAAGGCTTCGTTATCTGGCACTGAAGCTTTCTTT
D: .; J: TRBJ2-2; V: TRBV20-1; size: many; CDR3: CSAGAPNTGELFF; DNA: TGCAGTGCTGGTGCACCGAACACCGGGGAGCTGTTTTTT
D: .; J: TRBJ2-5; V: TRBV12-3/TRBV12-4; size: few; CDR3: CASNTLSADQETQYF; DNA: TGTGCCAGCAACACCCTGTCGGCGGACCAAGAGACCCAGTACTTC
D: .; J: TRBJ2-7; V: TRBV20-1; size: .; CDR3: CSARKQPAPYEQYF; DNA: TGCAGTGCTAGAAAACAACCTGCCCCCTACGAGCAGTACTTC
D: .; J: TRBJ1-2; V: TRBV5-1; size: many; CDR3: CASSLVPGAGYGYTF; DNA: TGCGCCAGCAGCTTGGTTCCCGGAGCGGGCTATGGCTACACCTTC
D: .; J: TRBJ1-5; V: TRBV27; size: many; CDR3: CASSSPWSNQPQHF; DNA: TGTGCCAGCAGTTCCCCCTGGAGCAATCAGCCCCAGCATTTT
D: .; J: TRBJ2-3; V: TRBV7-2; size: .; CDR3: CASPTGISYTDTQYF; DNA: TGTGCCAGTCCGACGGGCATATCCTACACAGATACGCAGTATTTT
D: .; J: TRBJ2-1; V: TRBV20-1; size: many; CDR3: CSAQRGTETRFF; DNA: TGCAGTGCCCAGAGAGGAACGGAGACCCGGTTCTTC
D: TRBD2; J: TRBJ2-5; V: TRBV11-2; size: few; CDR3: CASSLWGLAGTETQYF; DNA: TGTGCCAGCAGCTTATGGGGACTAGCGGGAACAGAGACCCAGTACTTC